This TCR beta chain appears in the sequencing data of a study of Graves' ophthalmopathy and Graves' hyperthyroidism. Germline-derived CDR1 and CDR2 are SNHLY and FYNNEI. V was trimmed by 5 bases and J by 2 bases, leaving 8 bases between them. The CDR3 is made up of 13 amino acids. The authors amplified TCR beta CDR3 regions, and they did so from RNA transcripts for repertoire sequencing. In the first round, RT-PCR was carried out with HTBI primers, and a multiplex PCR formed the second round. TCRdb re-called the multiplex PCR reads through MiXCR, storing one row per CDR3 protein. The sample carries 200,000 to 300,000 distinct CDR3 sequences, around 42% recorded once.

Sequencing input: peripheral blood. This chain links TRBV2 with TRBJ2-3; maybe TRBD2 (5 bases). The origin of this receptor is an adult man with Graves' ophthalmopathy. In DNA form, the CDR3 reads TGTGCCAGCAGTAGCGGAGTCACAGATACGCAGTATTTT. Protein product: CASSSGVTDTQYF. Full variable domain (missing parts from reference TRBV2 and TRBJ2-3): EPEVTQTPSHQVTQMGQEVILRCVPISNHLYFYWYRQILGQKVEFLVSFYNNEISEKSEIFDDQFSVERPDGSNFTLKIRSTKLEDSAMYFCASSSGVTDTQYFGPGTRLTVL.